This T cell receptor (beta chain) was obtained from a study of shared clonotypes between healthy human individuals. About the study: A donor's plate count was three for CD4 naive and three for CD4 memory; CD8 naive had two and CD8 memory one. Findings of the study overall: The low donor count limited represented genetic and exposure-history diversity.

Germline assignment: CDR1 SGHNT and CDR2 YYREEE (reference sequence). CDR3 size: 14 residues. V lost 3 bases and J lost 2, with 11 bases in between. Here immunoSEQ multiplex PCR was the method, and the copy in TCRdb shows in-frame clones only, minus some. The repertoire holds approximately 1,500,000 clones, with over 95% as singletons. The table lists this clone with a count of one. Its antigen remains unidentified. This sequence joins TRBV5-4 and TRBJ1-2; D is unresolved. The sequenced sample consisted of naive CD4+ T cells sorted from blood. Subset: CD45RA+ positively selected. The receptor was isolated from a man in his thirties or forties in good health. For the CDR3, the DNA is TGTGCCAGCAGCTCCCAGTTCGGAAACTATGGCTACACCTTC. This translates into CASSSQFGNYGYTF.